The sequence of this TCR beta chain was determined in a study of T cell changes during pregnancy in multiple sclerosis. Generated by immunoSEQ multiplex PCR, the TCRdb table keeps only in-frame clones and is missing some. The table includes tens of thousands of clones, approximately 92% detected once. Germline V gene sequence: CDR1 SNHLY, CDR2 FYNNEI. The CDR3 loop spans 12 amino acids. The germline V and J ends were trimmed by 5 bases and 1 base, with 6 bases remaining between them. The sample here was peripheral blood, taken in the third trimester of pregnancy. The sequence was obtained from a female donor in good health, enrolled as a control in a pregnancy study. The chain combines TRBV2 with TRBJ2-7; D is ambiguous. The CDR3 loop is CASSSLSYEQYF. Here the CDR3 DNA reads TGTGCCAGCAGTAGCTTATCCTACGAGCAGTACTTC.